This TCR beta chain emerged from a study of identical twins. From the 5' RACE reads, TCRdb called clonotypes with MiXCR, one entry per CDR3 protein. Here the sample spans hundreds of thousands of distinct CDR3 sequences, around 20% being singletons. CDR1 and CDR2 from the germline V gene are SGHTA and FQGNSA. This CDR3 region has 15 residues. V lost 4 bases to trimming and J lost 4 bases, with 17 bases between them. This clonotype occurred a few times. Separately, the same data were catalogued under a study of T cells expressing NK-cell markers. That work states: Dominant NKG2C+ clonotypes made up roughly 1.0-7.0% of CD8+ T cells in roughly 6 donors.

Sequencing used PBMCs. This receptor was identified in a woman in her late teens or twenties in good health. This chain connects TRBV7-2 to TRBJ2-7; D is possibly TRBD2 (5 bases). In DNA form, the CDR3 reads TGTGCCAGCAGCTGGAAACTTGGGAGCGGATACGAGCAGTACTTC. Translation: CASSWKLGSGYEQYF.